This TCR beta chain came from a study of neoadjuvant anti-PD-1 for oral cavity cancer. Study context: Patients mostly received three to four biweekly nivolumab doses at 3 mg/kg before surgery. Around day 43, patients without progression received a fourth nivolumab dose before surgery.

As concerns this clone: Its target is not known.

General study findings and limits: Greater tumor shrinkage accompanied bigger post-treatment sizes of preexisting clones.

CDR1 LGHNA and CDR2 YNFKEQ come from the germline V gene. This CDR3 comprises 14 residues. V dropped 6 bases and J dropped 1 base, with 9 bases sitting between them. Regarding time point: after neoadjuvant nivolumab, at surgical resection. Patients had HPV-negative, locally advanced oral cavity squamous cell carcinoma. Method: immunoSEQ multiplex PCR; TCRdb's copy keeps in-frame clones and lacks some. The sample records more than 12,000 clones, roughly 34% being singletons. The source was tumor tissue, collected after nivolumab (anti-PD-1) treatment. The sequence came from a person between 40 and 80 years old with oral cavity squamous cell carcinoma. The chain recombines TRBV4-2 with TRBJ2-2; no clear D. CDR3 DNA: TGTGCCAGCAGTCATACAGAGAACACCGGGGAGCTGTTTTTT. Its translation: CASSHTENTGELFF.